This TCR beta chain derives from a study of prognosis after radiotherapy for stage I lung cancer. From genomic DNA, TCR beta CDR3 was amplified by two-round multiplex PCR. The authors ran first-round PCR with primers specific to each TRBV and TRBJ gene. TCRdb analysed the multiplex PCR reads with MiXCR anew, one entry per CDR3 protein. The table shows over 12,000 distinct CDR3 sequences, with about 60% occurring only once. Between the trimmed V and J ends, which lost 4 bases and 4 bases, there was a span of 4 bases. This CDR3 has 12 amino acids. Germline-derived CDR1 and CDR2 are KGHDR and SFDVKD. This clonotype was counted between two and nine times.

The starting material was PBMCs, obtained before or after stereotactic body radiation therapy (not recorded which). The J gene is TRBJ1-5, the V gene TRBV24-1; D is uncertain. This clonotype was sampled from a donor aged 50 or older with non-small cell lung cancer. CDR3 residues: CATSEQNQPQHF. The CDR3, as DNA: TGTGCCACCAGTGAACAGAATCAGCCCCAGCATTTT.